The 11 T cell receptor beta chains given below trace back to one sample, sequenced in a study of blood T cell repertoires in COVID-19 (dated by TCRdb to about 2020). Receptor amplification or capture employed the immunoSEQ multiplex PCR assay. The clones in this table, taken by TCRdb from immuneACCESS, are in-frame only. Not every clone is retained; where verified, under half of the shortfall comes from an unresolved V gene, and the cause of the rest is unknown. The sample records some 270,000 clones, 75% to 90% of which are singletons. The ten largest account for about 4% of the sample. Sequencing used PBMCs or T cells enriched from blood (not recorded which). The receptors derive from a woman younger than 45 with acute COVID-19.

The chain employs TRBV7-6 and TRBJ2-1, with 12 bases lining up with TRBD2. The germline gives CDR1 SGHVS, CDR2 FNYEAQ. The V and J ends lost 2 bases and 3 bases, in that order; junction bases with no gene match: 5. This CDR3 comprises 17 residues. In nucleotides, the CDR3 is TGTGCCAGCAGCTTAAGGACTAGCGGGACGGACTACAATGAGCAGTTCTTC. Translated: CASSLRTSGTDYNEQFF.

This clone was detected only once. The chain uses TRBV7-9 and TRBJ2-3; D remains ambiguous. The CDR3 sequence is 15 residues long. V shed 1 base and J shed 2 bases, with 10 bases lying between them. Germline V gives CDR1 SEHNR, CDR2 FQNEAQ (reference sequence). The DNA for the CDR3 is TGTGCCAGCAGCTTAGAGTCAGTTTTCACAGATACGCAGTATTTT. Encoded protein: CASSLESVFTDTQYF.

The chain employs TRBV14 and TRBJ2-1; TRBD2 aligns across 13 bases. There are 23 residues in the CDR3. Germline CDR1 is SGHDN and CDR2 is FVKESK. V lost 4 bases, J lost 0 bases, and 21 bases stayed unmatched. Here the CDR3 DNA reads TGTGCCAGCAGCCCTCGGTTGGGGGGTACTAGCGGGAGGGCCCTTCACTCCTACAATGAGCAGTTCTTC. Translation: CASSPRLGGTSGRALHSYNEQFF. The full variable domain, completed using reference TRBV14 and TRBJ2-1, is EAGVTQFPSHSVIEKGQTVTLRCDPISGHDNLYWYRRVMGKEIKFLLHFVKESKQDESGMPNNRFLAERTGGTYSTLKVQPAELEDSGVYFCASSPRLGGTSGRALHSYNEQFFGPGTRLTVL.

The chain recombines TRBV24-1 with TRBJ2-1, with 7 positions matching TRBD2. Germline CDR1 KGHDR, CDR2 SFDVKD. The CDR3 runs to 19 residues. V gave up 4 bases and J gave up 1 base; unmatched junction bases: 15. The chain's CDR3 is CATSDTTMTSPSSYNEQFF. CDR3 nucleotide sequence: TGTGCCACCAGTGACACTACAATGACTAGCCCCAGTTCCTACAATGAGCAGTTCTTC.

This clone was seen only once. The J gene is TRBJ1-1, the V gene TRBV12-3 or TRBV12-4, with D perhaps matching TRBD1 (5 bases). V gave up 5 bases and J gave up 7 bases, with 14 bases separating them. The CDR3 contains 13 residues. Written as DNA, the CDR3 is TGTGCCAGCAGTATGTCCCAGGGTGGTGAAGCTTTCTTT. Residues: CASSMSQGGEAFF.

The J gene is TRBJ2-2, the V gene TRBV28; 9 nucleotides match TRBD2. Germline trimming cut 3 bases from V and 5 bases from J; bases unmatched to any gene: 16. Looked up from germline, CDR1 is MDHEN and CDR2 is SYDVKM. The CDR3 has 19 amino acids. The CDR3 DNA follows: TGTGCCAGCAGTTTTTTTCACGCCGGGACTAGCTTTATAACCGGGGAGCTGTTTTTT. As protein: CASSFFHAGTSFITGELFF.

The V and J genes are TRBV27 and TRBJ1-1; D not certain. The V gene's germline CDR1 is MNHEY and CDR2 SMNVEV (reference sequence). The CDR3 has 17 residues. Trimming took off 0 bases at V and 4 bases at J, with 18 bases between the two ends. The CDR3, as DNA: TGTGCCAGCAGTTTATCCCCCGACACGGTGTTTCTCACTGAAGCTTTCTTT. Encoded protein: CASSLSPDTVFLTEAFF.

CDR3 region: CASSSRGGGTEAFF. Here the CDR3 DNA reads TGTGCCAGCAGTTCTCGCGGGGGGGGGACTGAAGCTTTCTTT. The rearrangement links TRBV6-5 to TRBJ1-1; maybe TRBD1 (5 bases). This CDR3 has 14 amino acids. Germline CDR1 and CDR2: MNHEY and SVGAGI. V shed 4 bases and J shed 5 bases, with 14 bases lying between them.

The chain is built from TRBV7-8 and TRBJ1-3; 7 nucleotides align to TRBD1. Germline V gene data show CDR1 as SGHVS and CDR2 as FQNEAQ. There are 16 residues in the CDR3. The V and J ends lost 5 bases and 0 bases, in that order; junction bases with no gene match: 7. Here the CDR3 reads CASSGETGFSGNTIYF. The CDR3 DNA is TGTGCCAGCAGCGGTGAGACAGGGTTCTCTGGAAACACCATATATTTT.

CDR3 in amino acids: CASSLVQGSEQYF. As DNA, the CDR3 is TGTGCCAGCAGCTTAGTACAGGGAAGCGAGCAGTACTTC. The chain is built from TRBV11-3 and TRBJ2-7; D might be TRBD1 (6 bases). There are 13 residues in the CDR3. Trimming stripped 1 base from V and 6 bases from J, with 10 bases between. Germline assignment: CDR1 SGHNT and CDR2 YENEEA.

The chain joins TRBV18 to TRBJ2-3, with 13 bases lining up with TRBD2. The germline V gene encodes CDR1 KGHSH and CDR2 LQKENI. With 4 bases clipped from V and 8 bases from J, the junction kept 9 bases outside the gene matches. The CDR3 is 16 residues long. Here the CDR3 reads CASSRYGLAGEGTQYF. The DNA of the CDR3 is TGTGCCAGCTCACGTTACGGACTAGCGGGAGAGGGTACGCAGTATTTT.